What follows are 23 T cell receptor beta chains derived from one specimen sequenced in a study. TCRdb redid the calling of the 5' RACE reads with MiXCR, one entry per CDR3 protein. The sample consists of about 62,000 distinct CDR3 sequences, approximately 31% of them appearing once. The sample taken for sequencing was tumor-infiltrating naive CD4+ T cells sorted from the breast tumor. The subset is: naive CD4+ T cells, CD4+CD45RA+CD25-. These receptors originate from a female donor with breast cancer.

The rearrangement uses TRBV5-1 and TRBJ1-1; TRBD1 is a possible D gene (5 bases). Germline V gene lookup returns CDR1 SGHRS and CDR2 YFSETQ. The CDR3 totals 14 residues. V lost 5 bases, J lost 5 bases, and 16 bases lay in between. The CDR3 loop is CASRGDGRYTEAFF. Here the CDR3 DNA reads TGCGCCAGCAGGGGGGACGGCAGATATACTGAAGCTTTCTTT.

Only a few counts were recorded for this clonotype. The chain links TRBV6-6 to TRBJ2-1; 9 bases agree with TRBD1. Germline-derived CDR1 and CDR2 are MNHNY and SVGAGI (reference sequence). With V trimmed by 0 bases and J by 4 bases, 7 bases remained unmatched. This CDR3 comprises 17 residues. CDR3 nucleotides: TGTGCCAGCAGTTACTCCCCGACAGGGGGTATATACAATGAGCAGTTCTTC. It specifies CASSYSPTGGIYNEQFF.

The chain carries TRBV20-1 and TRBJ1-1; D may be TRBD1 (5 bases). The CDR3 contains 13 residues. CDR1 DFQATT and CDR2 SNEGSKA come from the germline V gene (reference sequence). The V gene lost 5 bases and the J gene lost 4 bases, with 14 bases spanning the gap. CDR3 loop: CSAYAGGGTEAFF. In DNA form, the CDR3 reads TGCAGTGCTTATGCGGGGGGGGGCACTGAAGCTTTCTTT.

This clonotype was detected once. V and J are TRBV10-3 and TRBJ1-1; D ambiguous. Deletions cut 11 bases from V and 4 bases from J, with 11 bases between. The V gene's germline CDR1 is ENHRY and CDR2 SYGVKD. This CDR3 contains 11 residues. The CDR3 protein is CAVRSSTEAFF. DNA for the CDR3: TGTGCCGTCCGGAGCAGCACTGAAGCTTTCTTT.

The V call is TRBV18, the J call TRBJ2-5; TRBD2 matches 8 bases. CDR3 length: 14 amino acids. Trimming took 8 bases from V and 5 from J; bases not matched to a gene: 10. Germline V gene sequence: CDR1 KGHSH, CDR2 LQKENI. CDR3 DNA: TGTGCCAGCGGCGGACGGGAGGGAAAGGAGACCCAGTACTTC. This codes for CASGGREGKETQYF.

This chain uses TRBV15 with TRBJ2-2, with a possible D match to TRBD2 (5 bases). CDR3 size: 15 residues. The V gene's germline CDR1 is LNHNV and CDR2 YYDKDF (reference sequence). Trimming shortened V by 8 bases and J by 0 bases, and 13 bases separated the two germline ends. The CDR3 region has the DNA TGTGCCACCTCAGCTCCCGGGGCGAACACCGGGGAGCTGTTTTTT. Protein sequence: CATSAPGANTGELFF.

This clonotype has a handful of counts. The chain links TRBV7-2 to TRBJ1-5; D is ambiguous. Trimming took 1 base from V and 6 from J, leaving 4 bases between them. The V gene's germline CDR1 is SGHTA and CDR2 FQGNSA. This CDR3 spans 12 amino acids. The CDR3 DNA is TGTGCCAGCAGCTTAGGTACTCAGCCCCAGCATTTT. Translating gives CASSLGTQPQHF.

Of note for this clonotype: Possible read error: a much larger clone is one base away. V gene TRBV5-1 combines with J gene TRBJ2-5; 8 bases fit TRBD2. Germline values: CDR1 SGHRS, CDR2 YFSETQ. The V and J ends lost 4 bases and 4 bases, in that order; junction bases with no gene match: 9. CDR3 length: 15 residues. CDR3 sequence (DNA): TGCGCCAGCAGCGAAACTAGCGGAGGTGGAGAGACCCAGTACTTC. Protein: CASSETSGGGETQYF.

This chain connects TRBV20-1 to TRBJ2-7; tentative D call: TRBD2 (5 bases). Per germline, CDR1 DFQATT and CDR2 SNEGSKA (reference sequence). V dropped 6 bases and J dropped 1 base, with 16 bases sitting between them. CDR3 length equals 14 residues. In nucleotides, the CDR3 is TGCAGTGCCTCTCGGAGGAGTAATTCCTACGAGCAGTACTTC. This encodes CSASRRSNSYEQYF.

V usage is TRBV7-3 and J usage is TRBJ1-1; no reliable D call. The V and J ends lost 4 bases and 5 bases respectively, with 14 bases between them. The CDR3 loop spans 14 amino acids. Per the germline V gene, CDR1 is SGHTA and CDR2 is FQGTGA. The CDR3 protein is CASSSRGSATEAFF. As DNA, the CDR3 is TGTGCCAGCAGCTCCCGGGGATCGGCTACTGAAGCTTTCTTT. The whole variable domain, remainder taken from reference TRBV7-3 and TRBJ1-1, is GAGVSQTPSNKVTEKGKYVELRCDPISGHTALYWYRQSLGQGPEFLIYFQGTGAADDSGLPNDRFFAVRPEGSVSTLKIQRTERGDSAVYLCASSSRGSATEAFFGQGTRLTVV.

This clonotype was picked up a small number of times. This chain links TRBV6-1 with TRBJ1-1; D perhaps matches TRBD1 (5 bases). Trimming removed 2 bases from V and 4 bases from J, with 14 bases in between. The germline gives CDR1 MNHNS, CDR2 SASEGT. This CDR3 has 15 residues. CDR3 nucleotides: TGTGCCAGCAGTGAACTTCAGGGCGGGGGCACTGAAGCTTTCTTT. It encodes CASSELQGGGTEAFF.

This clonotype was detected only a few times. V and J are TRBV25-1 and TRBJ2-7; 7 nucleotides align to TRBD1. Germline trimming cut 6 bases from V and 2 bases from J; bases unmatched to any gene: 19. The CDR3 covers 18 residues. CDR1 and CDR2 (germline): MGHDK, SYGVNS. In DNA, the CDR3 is TGTGCCAGCAGCCCAACGCCACAGGGACAGCTGAAGACCTACGAGCAGTACTTC. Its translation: CASSPTPQGQLKTYEQYF.

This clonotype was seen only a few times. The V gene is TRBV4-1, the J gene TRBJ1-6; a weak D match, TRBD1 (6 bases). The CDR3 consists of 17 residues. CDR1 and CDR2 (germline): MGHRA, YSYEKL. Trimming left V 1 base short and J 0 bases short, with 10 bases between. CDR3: CASSQGDTGSYNSPLHF. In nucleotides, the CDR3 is TGCGCCAGCAGCCAAGGGGACACAGGCTCCTATAATTCACCCCTCCACTTT.

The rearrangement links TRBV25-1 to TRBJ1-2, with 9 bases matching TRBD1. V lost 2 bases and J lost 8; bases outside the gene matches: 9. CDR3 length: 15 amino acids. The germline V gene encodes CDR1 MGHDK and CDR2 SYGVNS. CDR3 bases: TGTGCCAGCAGTGAACCTCCAGGACAGGGGAACGGCTACACCTTC. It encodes CASSEPPGQGNGYTF.

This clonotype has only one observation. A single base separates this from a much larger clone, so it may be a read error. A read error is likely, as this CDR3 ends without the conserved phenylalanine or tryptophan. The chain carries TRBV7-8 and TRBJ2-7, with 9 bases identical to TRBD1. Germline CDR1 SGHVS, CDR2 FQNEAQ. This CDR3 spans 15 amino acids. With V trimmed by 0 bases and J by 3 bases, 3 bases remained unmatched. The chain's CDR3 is CASSLAGDRDYEQYC. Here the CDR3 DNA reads TGTGCCAGCAGCTTAGCCGGGGACAGGGACTACGAGCAGTACTGC.

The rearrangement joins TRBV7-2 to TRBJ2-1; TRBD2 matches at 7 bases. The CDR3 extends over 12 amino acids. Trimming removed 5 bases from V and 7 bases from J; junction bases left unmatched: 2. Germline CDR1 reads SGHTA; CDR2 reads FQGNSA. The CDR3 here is CASSHSGNEQFF. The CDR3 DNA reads TGTGCCAGCAGCCATAGCGGGAATGAGCAGTTCTTC.

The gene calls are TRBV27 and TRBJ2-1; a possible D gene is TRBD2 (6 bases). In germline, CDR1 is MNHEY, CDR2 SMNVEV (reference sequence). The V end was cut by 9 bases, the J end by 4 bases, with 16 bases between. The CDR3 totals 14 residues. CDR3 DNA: TGTGCCAGTAACCGGGGGAGAGGATACAATGAGCAGTTCTTC. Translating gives CASNRGRGYNEQFF.

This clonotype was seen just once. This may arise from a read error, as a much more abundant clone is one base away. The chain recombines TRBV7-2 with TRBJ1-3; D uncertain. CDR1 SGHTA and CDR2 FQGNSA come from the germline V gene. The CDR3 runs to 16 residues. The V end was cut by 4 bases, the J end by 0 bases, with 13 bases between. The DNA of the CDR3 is TGTGCCAGCAGCTCAAATTTACTGGGCTCTGGAAACACCATATATTTT. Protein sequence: CASSSNLLGSGNTIYF.

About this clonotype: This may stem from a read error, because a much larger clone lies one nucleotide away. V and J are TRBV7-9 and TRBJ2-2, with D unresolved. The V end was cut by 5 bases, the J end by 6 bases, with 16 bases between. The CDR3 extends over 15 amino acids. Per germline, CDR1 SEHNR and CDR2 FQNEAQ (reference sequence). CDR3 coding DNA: TGTGCCAGCAGCCCGCATGGCATTCGGGCCGGGGAGCTGTTTTTT. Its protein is CASSPHGIRAGELFF.

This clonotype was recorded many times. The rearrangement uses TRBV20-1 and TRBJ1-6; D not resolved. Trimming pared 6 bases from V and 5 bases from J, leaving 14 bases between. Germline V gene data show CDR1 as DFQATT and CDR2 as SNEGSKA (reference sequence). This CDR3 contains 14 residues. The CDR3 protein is CSASDKANNSPLHF. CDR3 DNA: TGCAGTGCGAGTGACAAGGCCAATAATTCACCCCTCCACTTT.

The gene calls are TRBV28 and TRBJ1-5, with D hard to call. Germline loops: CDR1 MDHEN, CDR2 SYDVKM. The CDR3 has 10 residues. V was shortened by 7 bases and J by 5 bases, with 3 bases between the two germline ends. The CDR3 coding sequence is TGTGCCAGCAATTATCAGCCCCAGCATTTT. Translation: CASNYQPQHF.

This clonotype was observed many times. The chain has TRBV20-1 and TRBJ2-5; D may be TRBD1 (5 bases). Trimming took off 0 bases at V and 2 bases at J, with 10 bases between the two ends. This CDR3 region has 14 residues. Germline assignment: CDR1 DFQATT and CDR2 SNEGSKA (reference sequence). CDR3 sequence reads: CSARDPPGQETQYF. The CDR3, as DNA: TGCAGTGCTAGAGATCCCCCAGGGCAAGAGACCCAGTACTTC.

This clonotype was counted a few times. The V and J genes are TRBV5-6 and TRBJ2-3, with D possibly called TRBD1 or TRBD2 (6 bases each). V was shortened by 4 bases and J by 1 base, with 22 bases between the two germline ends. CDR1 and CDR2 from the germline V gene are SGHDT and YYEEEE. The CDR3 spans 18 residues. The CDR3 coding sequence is TGTGCCAGCAGCGGGGGCCTCGGGGGAGGATTTGGCACAGATACGCAGTATTTT. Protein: CASSGGLGGGFGTDTQYF.